This T cell receptor (beta chain) was retrieved from a study of beta chain features in type 1 diabetes (dated by TCRdb to the late 2010s). In the study overall: Patients and healthy donors did not differ in mean age, gender distribution, total cell number or subset yield. A total of some 100,000,000 sorted cells were examined across all samples, and a strong correlation was observed between cell number per subset and RNA yield. In the study, recently diagnosed type 1 diabetes patients and matched healthy donors were compared on the TCRB repertoires of their sorted circulating CD4+ T cell subsets. Regulatory and stem cell-like memory subsets were obtained from only 8 patients and roughly 8 healthy donors, while naive and central memory subsets were obtained from all 28 donors. Summary of the overall study and its limitations: The naive, central memory and regulatory TCRB repertoires appeared to resemble one another more closely among patients than among healthy donors. Shorter templates might be favored by PCR, yet because patient and control samples were amplified and corrected together, any such skew would affect both groups equally. Because cDNA rather than genomic DNA was sequenced, highly expressing activated cells could have been over-represented, although no difference in activation and CD3 levels was found between groups. Only small numbers of individuals were included in the HLA sub-analyses, which left unresolved whether HLA type had any influence on TCRB rearrangement. In all four CD4+ subsets, TCRB CDR3 length was moderately but significantly shorter in type 1 diabetes patients. Patients with type 1 diabetes made fewer insertions and deleted more nucleotides at VDJ recombination sites, implying thymic rearrangement abnormalities.

The CDR3, cysteine through phenylalanine, is 16 amino acids long. Only the CDR3 DNA is retained, 48 bases long and in frame from the first base. Sequences SGHNT (CDR1) and YYREEE (CDR2) are obtained from the germline V gene (reference sequence). A distance of 15 bases separates the germline ends of V and J, which lose 4 bases and 0 bases respectively. From each donor, a single peripheral blood sample of about 100 mL on average was drawn into heparinised tubes. Naive, central memory, regulatory and stem cell-like memory CD4+ T cells were sorted on a BD FACSAria II using a panel including CD45RO, CCR7, CD25, CD127, CD95 and CD27. A purity above 95% was achieved for all sorted populations. PBMCs were isolated right away by Lymphoprep density gradient centrifugation and were stained directly, without culture. So that batch effects would be minimized, each experiment stained and sorted samples in pairs, pairing one healthy donor with one patient.

The High Capacity cDNA Reverse Transcription Kit was used to reverse transcribe all of the isolated RNA, meaning that expressed TCRB transcripts were what got sequenced. Deep immunoSEQ sequencing was applied to naive, central memory and regulatory T cell samples, giving an average of about 3.57 million total reads per sample. Sorted cells were lysed in RLT buffer and RNA was extracted with DNase-treated RNeasy Micro or Mini kits, depending on cell number. Each cell subset was processed on its own to prevent cross-contamination, while patient and healthy donor samples were processed together. Using the immunoSEQ multiplex PCR, TCRB sequences were amplified from cDNA into 87-bp fragments spanning the CDR3 region. Sequencing of the amplicons was done on the Illumina HiSeq platform. The source study handled its data this way. PCR bias was computationally corrected using synthetic template baselines, reads within Hamming distance 2 were collapsed, and singletons that could not be merged were discarded. Reads were aligned against IMGT to assign V, D and J genes, CDR3 length and insertions or deletions at six rearrangement sites. Within each subset, clonotype counts were normalized to the number of sorted cells before true diversity and Gini coefficients were calculated with the tcR R package. The overlap coefficient, calculated on TCRB nucleotide sequences, was used to quantify repertoire sharing. TCRdb took over this immuneACCESS table, retaining in-frame rearrangements with V and J assigned. Such tables are incomplete; in checked studies, under half of the missing clones stem from an unresolved V gene, and the remainder is unexplained. V, J and clone size were drawn from that table, and D and trimming were deduced from the DNA. The sample table holds about 220,000 clones, of which approximately 10% were seen once. In total, the top ten clones hold 1% to 1.5% of the sample.

Comments on this clone: Its antigen specificity is not known. No much larger clone exists at a distance of one base, and base qualities are not known.

The sample consisted of central memory CD4+ T cells from blood. The sequence was collected from a man aged 18 to 29 in good health. Here the chain combines TRBV5-4 and TRBJ2-3; the D gene is not confidently resolved. The CDR3 protein is CASSADTTTSTDTQYF. The nucleotides read TGTGCCAGCAGCGCCGATACAACCACTAGCACAGATACGCAGTATTTT. Joined to the reference TRBV5-4 and TRBJ2-3 proteins, this CDR3 gives the full variable domain: ETGVTQSPTHLIKTRGQQVTLRCSSQSGHNTVSWYQQALGQGPQFIFQYYREEENGRGNFPPRFSGLQFPNYSSELNVNALELDDSALYLCASSADTTTSTDTQYFGPGTRLTVL.